The T cell receptor (beta chain) under discussion was sequenced for a study of metastatic and nonmetastatic thyroid tumors (dated by TCRdb to between 2020 and 2021). The study in broad terms: For patients with malignant and with benign thyroid disease, the researchers compared repertoires between peripheral blood samples and tumor or nodule tissue samples. Findings and caveats that apply to the study as a whole: TCR beta diversity was reported as significantly higher in malignant tumors than in benign nodules, in both blood and tumor samples.

At least ten counts were recorded for this clone. Its antigen is not yet known. Base qualities are not provided; no much larger clone lies one nucleotide away. V is cut back by 5 bases and J by 3 bases, with 10 bases in the junction unmatched. Via the germline V gene, CDR1 is SGHTA and CDR2 FQGTGA. The CDR3, from cysteine to phenylalanine, totals 17 residues. The CDR3 DNA has 51 bases and is translated from base 1. None of the patients had been given any treatment before thyroid surgery. Using T-cell receptor beta sequencing, the researchers looked back retrospectively at clinical samples from patients, gathered between about 2012 and 2019. The library was built by means of PCR. TCRdb records Illumina HiSeq 4000 as the sequencer. The TCR beta-chain CDR3 region of each patient was profiled by high-throughput sequencing. The paper's processing steps were these. A classifier to discriminate distant-metastatic papillary thyroid cancer patients was built from CDR3 differences across clinicopathological groups. Repertoire diversity was assessed with the Shannon index, and tumor-blood repertoire similarity with the Morisita-Horn index. TCRdb redid the processing of the public reads, applying fastp at Q25 and MiXCR, and retained in-frame beta chains. The V and J calls shown here were made by TCRdb, not taken from the authors' results. The sample includes tens of thousands of clones, with about 25% observed a single time. The ten largest clones take up more than 8% of the sample.

This receptor was identified in a female donor with papillary thyroid cancer or a benign thyroid nodule (not recorded which). Some clones in this sample may be carry-over from other donors' samples. The chain couples TRBV7-3 to TRBJ2-7; TRBD2 matches 13 bases in the middle. Sample: blood. The encoded CDR3 is CASSPGLAGVGSYEQYF. The DNA sequence reads TGTGCCAGCAGCCCAGGACTAGCGGGAGTTGGAAGCTACGAGCAGTACTTC.